This T cell receptor beta chain was obtained from a study of T cell changes during pregnancy in multiple sclerosis. Profiling relied on immunoSEQ multiplex PCR, and the TCRdb table lists in-frame clones only, not all of them. The sample includes about 110,000 clones, 80% to 95% of them seen just once. The CDR3 spans 17 residues. V lost 6 bases to trimming and J lost 0 bases; unmatched junction nucleotides: 8. Germline CDR1 and CDR2: WSHSY and SAAADI. The starting material was peripheral blood, obtained in the third trimester of pregnancy. This receptor was taken from a female donor with multiple sclerosis, enrolled in a pregnancy study. This chain connects TRBV10-2 to TRBJ2-2, with 9 bases lining up with TRBD1. CDR3 loop: CASRMGQGVTNTGELFF. The CDR3 region has the DNA TGCGCCAGCAGGATGGGACAGGGCGTAACGAACACCGGGGAGCTGTTTTTT.